Shown below are 7 T cell receptor beta chains from a single sample sequenced in a study of T cell responses to AZD1222 COVID-19 vaccine. Clones were read by immunoSEQ multiplex PCR, and TCRdb kept only the in-frame ones, dropping some. The top ten hold roughly 19% of the sample, which has tens of thousands of clones, roughly 84% seen once. Sequenced material: peripheral blood, taken on day 0 of AZD1222 vaccination. The receptors come from an adult in good health.

The rearrangement links TRBV5-5 to TRBJ2-7; 7 bases are a match to TRBD2. The CDR3 covers 15 residues. The ends lost 5 bases at V and 0 bases at J; junction bases unmatched: 8. Germline CDR1 and CDR2: SGHKS and YYEKEE (reference sequence). CDR3 residues: CASSRSSGDSYEQYF. The CDR3 bases are TGTGCCAGCAGTCGGTCTAGCGGCGACTCCTACGAGCAGTACTTC.

The chain recombines TRBV27 with TRBJ1-4; no reliable D call. Germline assignment: CDR1 MNHEY and CDR2 SMNVEV (reference sequence). The CDR3 contains 13 residues. Trimming stripped 2 bases from V and 4 bases from J, with 5 bases between. CDR3 in amino acids: CASSLLVNEKLFF. The CDR3 DNA reads as TGTGCCAGCAGTTTACTAGTTAATGAAAAACTGTTTTTT.

This clone has more than one count but fewer than ten. V gene TRBV15 combines with J gene TRBJ1-3; D remains ambiguous. Trimming took 1 base from V and 0 from J, leaving 10 bases between them. CDR1 and CDR2 (germline): LNHNV, YYDKDF (reference sequence). The length of the CDR3 is 16 residues. The CDR3 sequence is CATSRVPGPSGNTIYF. The CDR3 DNA follows: TGTGCCACCAGCAGAGTCCCAGGCCCCTCTGGAAACACCATATATTTT.

This chain uses TRBV28 with TRBJ2-3, with D possibly being TRBD2 (5 bases). V lost 2 bases and J lost 5, with 17 bases in between. The CDR3 has 16 residues. Germline V lookup: CDR1 MDHEN, CDR2 SYDVKM. DNA for the CDR3: TGTGCCAGCAGTTTAGAGGGTGTGGTCGTCGGAGATACGCAGTATTTT. Translation gives CASSLEGVVVGDTQYF.

The genes are TRBV4-2 and TRBJ1-4; D gene uncertain. Germline values: CDR1 LGHNA, CDR2 YNFKEQ. The CDR3 is 14 residues long. The ends were cut back, 4 bases at V and 5 bases at J, with 11 bases in the middle. CDR3 sequence (DNA): TGTGCCAGCAGCCTAGTACTCGGGAATGAAAAACTGTTTTTT. Translated: CASSLVLGNEKLFF.

This clone was detected only a few times. The gene calls are TRBV7-6 and TRBJ1-4; a weak D match, TRBD1 (5 bases). From germline, CDR1 is SGHVS and CDR2 FNYEAQ. The CDR3 totals 16 residues. V lost 4 bases, J lost 5 bases, and 17 bases lay in between. The CDR3 DNA sequence: TGTGCCAGCAGCTGCCGGGACCGCAAAAGGAATGAAAAACTGTTTTTT. This sequence encodes CASSCRDRKRNEKLFF.

The rearrangement joins TRBV6-5 to TRBJ2-5; weak D call: TRBD1 (5 bases). Between the trimmed V and J ends, which lost 2 bases and 5 bases, there was a span of 15 bases. The CDR3 is 15 amino acids. Germline V CDR1 and CDR2: MNHEY, SVGAGI. The DNA of the CDR3 is TGTGCCAGCAGTTACGCAGGGATTCCATGGGAGACCCAGTACTTC. It yields the protein CASSYAGIPWETQYF.